This T cell receptor beta chain is drawn from a study of blood T cell repertoires in COVID-19. In the study overall: Whether acute or convalescent, the COVID-19 samples came from the United States, Italy and Spain. In each case, the material was cDNA or gDNA derived from T cells, B-cell-depleted T cells, or PBMCs.

Germline CDR1 KGHDR, CDR2 SFDVKD. The length of the CDR3 is 15 residues. The V and J ends lost 7 bases and 0 bases respectively, with 14 bases between them. TCRdb keeps only in-frame clones here, not all; method: immunoSEQ multiplex PCR. The sample shows some 250,000 clones, roughly 85% of them seen only once. The origin of this receptor is a woman aged 45-60 years who had recovered from COVID-19. The sample comprised PBMCs or T cells enriched from blood (not recorded which). The rearrangement joins TRBV24-1 to TRBJ2-5, with D possibly being TRBD1 (6 bases). The CDR3 DNA sequence: TGTGCCACCAGCAAATATAAGGGGGACCAAGAGACCCAGTACTTC. It codes for CATSKYKGDQETQYF.